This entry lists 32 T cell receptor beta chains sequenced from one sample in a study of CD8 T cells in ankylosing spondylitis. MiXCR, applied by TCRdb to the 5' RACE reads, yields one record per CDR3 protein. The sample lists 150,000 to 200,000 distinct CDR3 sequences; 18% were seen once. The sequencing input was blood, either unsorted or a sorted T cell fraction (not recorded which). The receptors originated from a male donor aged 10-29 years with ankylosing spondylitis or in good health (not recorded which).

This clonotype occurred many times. CDR3 sequence: CASVNTGELFF. The CDR3 bases are TGTGCCAGCGTAAACACCGGGGAGCTGTTTTTT. V and J are TRBV7-8 and TRBJ2-2; no reliable D call. The CDR3 totals 11 residues. V lost 8 bases and J lost 2, with 3 bases in between. Germline V gives CDR1 SGHVS, CDR2 FQNEAQ.

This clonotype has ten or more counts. In DNA form, the CDR3 reads TGTGCCAGCAGCCAAGATTTAACAGGGGTTGCAGATACGCAGTATTTT. Translating gives CASSQDLTGVADTQYF. This chain links TRBV4-2 with TRBJ2-3; 7 nucleotides match TRBD1. J was trimmed by 4 bases and V by 0 bases; bases with no gene match: 7. The CDR3 spans 16 residues. CDR1 and CDR2 (germline): LGHNA, YNFKEQ.

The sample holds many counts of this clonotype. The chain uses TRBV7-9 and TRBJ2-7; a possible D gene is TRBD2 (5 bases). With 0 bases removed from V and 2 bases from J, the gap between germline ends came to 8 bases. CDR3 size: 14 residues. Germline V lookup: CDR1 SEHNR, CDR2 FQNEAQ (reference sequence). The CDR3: CASSLADGAYEQYF. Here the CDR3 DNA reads TGTGCCAGCAGCTTAGCGGACGGGGCCTACGAGCAGTACTTC. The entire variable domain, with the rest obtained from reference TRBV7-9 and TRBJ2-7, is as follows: DTGVSQNPRHKITKRGQNVTFRCDPISEHNRLYWYRQTLGQGPEFLTYFQNEAQLEKSRLLSDRFSAERPKGSFSTLEIQRTEQGDSAMYLCASSLADGAYEQYFGPGTRLTVT.

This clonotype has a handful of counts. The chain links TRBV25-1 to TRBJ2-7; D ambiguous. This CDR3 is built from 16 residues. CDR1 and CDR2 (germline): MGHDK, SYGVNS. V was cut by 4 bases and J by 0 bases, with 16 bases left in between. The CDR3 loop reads CASSGVGSDSSYEQYF. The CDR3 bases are TGTGCCAGCAGTGGAGTAGGCAGCGATAGCTCCTACGAGCAGTACTTC.

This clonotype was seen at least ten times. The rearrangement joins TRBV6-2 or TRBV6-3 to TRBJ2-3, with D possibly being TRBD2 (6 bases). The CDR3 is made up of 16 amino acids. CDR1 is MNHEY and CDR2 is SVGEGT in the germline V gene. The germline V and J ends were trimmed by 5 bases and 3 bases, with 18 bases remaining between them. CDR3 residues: CASSHFGGDGTDTQYF. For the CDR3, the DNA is TGTGCCAGCAGTCACTTCGGAGGGGATGGGACAGATACGCAGTATTTT.

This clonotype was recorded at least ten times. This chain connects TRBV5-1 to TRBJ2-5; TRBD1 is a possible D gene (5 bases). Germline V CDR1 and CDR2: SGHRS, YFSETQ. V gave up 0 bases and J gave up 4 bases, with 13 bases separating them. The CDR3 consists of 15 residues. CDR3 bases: TGCGCCAGCAGCTTGGGCAGGGTGAACGGAGAGACCCAGTACTTC. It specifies CASSLGRVNGETQYF.

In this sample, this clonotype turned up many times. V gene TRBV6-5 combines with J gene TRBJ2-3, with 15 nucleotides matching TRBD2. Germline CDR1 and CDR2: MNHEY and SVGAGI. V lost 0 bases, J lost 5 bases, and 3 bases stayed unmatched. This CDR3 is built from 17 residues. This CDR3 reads CASSYSRTSGRVDTQYF. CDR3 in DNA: TGTGCCAGCAGTTACTCTCGGACTAGCGGGAGGGTAGATACGCAGTATTTT.

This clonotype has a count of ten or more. CDR3 loop: CASSQDRDTEAFF. The DNA for the CDR3 is TGCGCCAGCAGCCAAGATAGGGACACTGAAGCTTTCTTT. This chain connects TRBV4-3 to TRBJ1-1; D remains ambiguous. Germline V gene lookup returns CDR1 LGHNA and CDR2 YSLEER. The V end lost 0 bases, the J end lost 3 bases, and 5 bases lay between the germline ends. The CDR3 loop spans 13 amino acids.

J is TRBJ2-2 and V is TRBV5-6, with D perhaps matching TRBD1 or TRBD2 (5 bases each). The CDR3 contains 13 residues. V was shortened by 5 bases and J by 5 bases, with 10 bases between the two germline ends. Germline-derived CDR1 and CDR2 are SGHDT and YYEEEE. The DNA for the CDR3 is TGTGCCAGCAGGGTGGGGGTTACCGGGGAGCTGTTTTTT. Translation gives CASRVGVTGELFF.

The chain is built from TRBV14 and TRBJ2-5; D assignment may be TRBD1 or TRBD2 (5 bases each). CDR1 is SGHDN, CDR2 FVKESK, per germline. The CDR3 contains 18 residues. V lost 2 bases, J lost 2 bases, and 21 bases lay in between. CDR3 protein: CASSQSLVASYRQETQYF. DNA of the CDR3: TGTGCCAGCAGCCAATCCCTCGTAGCGTCGTACAGGCAAGAGACCCAGTACTTC.

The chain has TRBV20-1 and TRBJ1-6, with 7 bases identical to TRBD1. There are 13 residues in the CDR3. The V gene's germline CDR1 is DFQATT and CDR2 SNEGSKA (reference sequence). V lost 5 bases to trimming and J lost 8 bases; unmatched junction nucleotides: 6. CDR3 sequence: CSAQRQGDSPLHF. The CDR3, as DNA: TGCAGTGCTCAACGACAGGGTGATTCACCCCTCCACTTT.

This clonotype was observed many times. CDR3 protein: CSARITQEQFF. The CDR3, as DNA: TGCAGTGCTAGAATTACCCAGGAGCAGTTCTTC. The chain links TRBV20-1 to TRBJ2-1; D gene ambiguous. V gave up 2 bases and J gave up 10 bases, with 9 bases separating them. The CDR3 extends over 11 amino acids. Germline V CDR1 and CDR2: DFQATT, SNEGSKA (reference sequence).

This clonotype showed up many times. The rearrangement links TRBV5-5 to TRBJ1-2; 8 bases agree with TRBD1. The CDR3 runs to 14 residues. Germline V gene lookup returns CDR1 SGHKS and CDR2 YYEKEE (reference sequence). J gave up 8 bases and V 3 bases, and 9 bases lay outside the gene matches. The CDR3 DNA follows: TGTGCCAGCAGCTCATTGGACAGGGTCTCCGGCTACACCTTC. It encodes CASSSLDRVSGYTF.

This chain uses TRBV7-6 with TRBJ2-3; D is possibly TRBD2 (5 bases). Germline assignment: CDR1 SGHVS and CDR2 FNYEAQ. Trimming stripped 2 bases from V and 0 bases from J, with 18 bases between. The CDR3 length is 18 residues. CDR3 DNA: TGTGCCAGCAGCTTACGACTTGGTTGGAGCGGAAGCACAGATACGCAGTATTTT. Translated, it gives CASSLRLGWSGSTDTQYF.

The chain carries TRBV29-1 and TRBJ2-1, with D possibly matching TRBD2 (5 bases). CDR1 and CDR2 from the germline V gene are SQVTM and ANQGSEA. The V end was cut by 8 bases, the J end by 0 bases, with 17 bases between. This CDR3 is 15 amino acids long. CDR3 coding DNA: TGCAGCATCCCGAGGAGGTCGAGCTCCTACAATGAGCAGTTCTTC. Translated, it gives CSIPRRSSSYNEQFF.

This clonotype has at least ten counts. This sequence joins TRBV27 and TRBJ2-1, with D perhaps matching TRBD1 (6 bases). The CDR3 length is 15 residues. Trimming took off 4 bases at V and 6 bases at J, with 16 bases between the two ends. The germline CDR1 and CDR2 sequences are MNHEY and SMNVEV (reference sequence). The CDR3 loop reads CASSSTGIPSNEQFF. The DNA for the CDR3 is TGTGCCAGCAGTTCAACAGGGATCCCGTCCAATGAGCAGTTCTTC.

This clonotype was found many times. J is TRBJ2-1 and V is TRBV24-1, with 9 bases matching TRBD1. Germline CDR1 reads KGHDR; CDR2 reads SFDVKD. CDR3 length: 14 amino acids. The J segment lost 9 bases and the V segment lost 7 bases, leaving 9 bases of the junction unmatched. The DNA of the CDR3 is TGTGCCACCAGCCGGGACAGGGTTTTCGGTGAGCAGTTCTTC. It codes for CATSRDRVFGEQFF.

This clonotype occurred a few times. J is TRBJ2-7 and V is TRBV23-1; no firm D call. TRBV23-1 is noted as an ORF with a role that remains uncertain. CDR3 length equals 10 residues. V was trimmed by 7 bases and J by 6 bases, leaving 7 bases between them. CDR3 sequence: CASNPFEQYV. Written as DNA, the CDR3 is TGCGCCAGCAACCCGTTCGAGCAGTACGTC.

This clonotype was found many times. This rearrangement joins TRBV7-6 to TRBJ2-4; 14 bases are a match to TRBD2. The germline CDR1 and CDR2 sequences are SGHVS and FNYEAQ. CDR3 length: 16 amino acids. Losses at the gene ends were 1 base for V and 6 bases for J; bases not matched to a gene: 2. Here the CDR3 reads CASSLGTSGGINIQYF. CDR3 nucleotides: TGTGCCAGCAGCTTAGGGACTAGCGGGGGGATAAACATTCAGTACTTC.

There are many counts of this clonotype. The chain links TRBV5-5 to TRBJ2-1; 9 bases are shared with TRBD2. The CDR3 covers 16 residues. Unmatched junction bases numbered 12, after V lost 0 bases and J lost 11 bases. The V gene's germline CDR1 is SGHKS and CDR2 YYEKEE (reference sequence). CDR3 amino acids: CASSLVAGGSQGKQFF. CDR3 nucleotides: TGTGCCAGCAGCTTGGTGGCGGGAGGGAGCCAGGGGAAGCAGTTCTTC.

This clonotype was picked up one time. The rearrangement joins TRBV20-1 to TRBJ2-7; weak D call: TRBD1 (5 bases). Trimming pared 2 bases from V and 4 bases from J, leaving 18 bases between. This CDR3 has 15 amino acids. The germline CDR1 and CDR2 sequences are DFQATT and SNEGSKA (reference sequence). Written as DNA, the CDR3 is TGCAGTGCTAGAAGAAGAAGCATAGGGGTTTACGAGCAGTACTTC. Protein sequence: CSARRRSIGVYEQYF.

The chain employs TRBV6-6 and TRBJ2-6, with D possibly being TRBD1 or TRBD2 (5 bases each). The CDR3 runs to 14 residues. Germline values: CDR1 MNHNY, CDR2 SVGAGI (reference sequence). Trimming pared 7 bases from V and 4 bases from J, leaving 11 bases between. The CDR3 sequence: CASIPGRGANVLTF. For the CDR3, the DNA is TGTGCCAGCATTCCGGGGCGAGGGGCCAACGTCCTGACTTTC.

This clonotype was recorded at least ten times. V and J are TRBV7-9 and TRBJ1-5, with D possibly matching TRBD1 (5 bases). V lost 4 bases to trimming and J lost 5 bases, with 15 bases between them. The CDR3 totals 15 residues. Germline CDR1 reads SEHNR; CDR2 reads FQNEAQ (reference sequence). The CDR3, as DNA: TGTGCCAGCAGCTCAGGGTGGGAGTTCGATCAGCCCCAGCATTTT. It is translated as CASSSGWEFDQPQHF.

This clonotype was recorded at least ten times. The CDR3 DNA reads TGTGCCAGCAGCCTATCGACGGCCTCCTACGAGCAGTACGTC. This codes for CASSLSTASYEQYV. The rearrangement joins TRBV7-9 to TRBJ2-7; D gene uncertain. CDR1 is SEHNR and CDR2 is FQNEAQ in the germline V gene (reference sequence). V gave up 5 bases and J gave up 0 bases, with 11 bases separating them. The CDR3 extends over 14 amino acids.

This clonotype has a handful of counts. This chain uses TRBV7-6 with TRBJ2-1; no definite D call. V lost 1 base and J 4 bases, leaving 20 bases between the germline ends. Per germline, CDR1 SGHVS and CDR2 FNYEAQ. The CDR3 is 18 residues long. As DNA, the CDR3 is TGTGCCAGCAGCTTAGAATCTAGGGCAGCCGCCTTATACAATGAGCAGTTCTTC. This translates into CASSLESRAAALYNEQFF.

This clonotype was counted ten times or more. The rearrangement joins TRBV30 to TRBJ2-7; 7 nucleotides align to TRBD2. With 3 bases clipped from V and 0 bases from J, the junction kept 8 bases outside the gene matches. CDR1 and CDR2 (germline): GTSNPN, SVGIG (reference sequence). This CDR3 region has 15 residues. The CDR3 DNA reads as TGTGCCTGGAGCCAGGGACTAAAGTCCTCCTACGAGCAGTACTTC. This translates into CAWSQGLKSSYEQYF. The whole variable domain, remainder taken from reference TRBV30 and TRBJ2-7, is SQTIHQWPATLVQPVGSPLSLECTVEGTSNPNLYWYRQAAGRGLQLLFYSVGIGQISSEVPQNLSASRPQDRQFILSSKKLLLSDSGFYLCAWSQGLKSSYEQYFGPGTRLTVT.

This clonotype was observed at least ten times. CDR3 nucleotides: TGTGCCTGGAGACGAGCCAGCGATGGCTACACCTTC. Amino acids: CAWRRASDGYTF. The chain uses TRBV30 and TRBJ1-2; D not certain. V lost 3 bases to trimming and J lost 6 bases, with 11 bases between them. Germline-derived CDR1 and CDR2 are GTSNPN and SVGIG (reference sequence). The CDR3 length is 12 residues.

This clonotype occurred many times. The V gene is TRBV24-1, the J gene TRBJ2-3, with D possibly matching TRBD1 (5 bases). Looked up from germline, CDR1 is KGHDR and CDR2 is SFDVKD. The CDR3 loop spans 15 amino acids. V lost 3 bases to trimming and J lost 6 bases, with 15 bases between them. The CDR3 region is CATSDQAWGSDTQYF. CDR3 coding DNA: TGTGCCACCAGTGATCAAGCTTGGGGCTCCGATACGCAGTATTTT.

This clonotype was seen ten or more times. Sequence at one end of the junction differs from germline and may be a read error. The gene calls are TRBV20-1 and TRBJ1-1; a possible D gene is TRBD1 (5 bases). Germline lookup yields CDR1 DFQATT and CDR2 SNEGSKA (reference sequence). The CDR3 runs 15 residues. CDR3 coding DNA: TGCAGTGATAGAAGGTCAGGGTTGATCGGCACTGAAGCTTTCTTT. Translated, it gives CSDRRSGLIGTEAFF.

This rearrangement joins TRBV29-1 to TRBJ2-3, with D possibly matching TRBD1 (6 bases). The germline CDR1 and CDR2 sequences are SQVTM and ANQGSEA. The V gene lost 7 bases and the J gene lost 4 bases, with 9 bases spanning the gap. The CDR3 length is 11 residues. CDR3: CSGGPADTQYF. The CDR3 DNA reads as TGCAGCGGGGGGCCAGCAGATACGCAGTATTTT.

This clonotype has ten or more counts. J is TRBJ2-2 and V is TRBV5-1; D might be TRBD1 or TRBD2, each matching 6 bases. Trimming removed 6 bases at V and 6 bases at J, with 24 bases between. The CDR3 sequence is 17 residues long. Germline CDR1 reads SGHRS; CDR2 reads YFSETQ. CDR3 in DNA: TGCGCCAGCACCCATCAAACCCGCGGGACAAAGGCCGGGGAGCTGTTTTTT. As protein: CASTHQTRGTKAGELFF.

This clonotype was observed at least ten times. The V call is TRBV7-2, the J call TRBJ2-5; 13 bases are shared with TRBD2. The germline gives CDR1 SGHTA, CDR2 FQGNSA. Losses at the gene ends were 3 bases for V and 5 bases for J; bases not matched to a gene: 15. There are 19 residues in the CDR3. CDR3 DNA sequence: TGTGCCAGCAGCTTGCCGCCTCGAGGACTAGCGGGAGAAACGGAGACCCAGTACTTC. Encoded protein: CASSLPPRGLAGETETQYF.